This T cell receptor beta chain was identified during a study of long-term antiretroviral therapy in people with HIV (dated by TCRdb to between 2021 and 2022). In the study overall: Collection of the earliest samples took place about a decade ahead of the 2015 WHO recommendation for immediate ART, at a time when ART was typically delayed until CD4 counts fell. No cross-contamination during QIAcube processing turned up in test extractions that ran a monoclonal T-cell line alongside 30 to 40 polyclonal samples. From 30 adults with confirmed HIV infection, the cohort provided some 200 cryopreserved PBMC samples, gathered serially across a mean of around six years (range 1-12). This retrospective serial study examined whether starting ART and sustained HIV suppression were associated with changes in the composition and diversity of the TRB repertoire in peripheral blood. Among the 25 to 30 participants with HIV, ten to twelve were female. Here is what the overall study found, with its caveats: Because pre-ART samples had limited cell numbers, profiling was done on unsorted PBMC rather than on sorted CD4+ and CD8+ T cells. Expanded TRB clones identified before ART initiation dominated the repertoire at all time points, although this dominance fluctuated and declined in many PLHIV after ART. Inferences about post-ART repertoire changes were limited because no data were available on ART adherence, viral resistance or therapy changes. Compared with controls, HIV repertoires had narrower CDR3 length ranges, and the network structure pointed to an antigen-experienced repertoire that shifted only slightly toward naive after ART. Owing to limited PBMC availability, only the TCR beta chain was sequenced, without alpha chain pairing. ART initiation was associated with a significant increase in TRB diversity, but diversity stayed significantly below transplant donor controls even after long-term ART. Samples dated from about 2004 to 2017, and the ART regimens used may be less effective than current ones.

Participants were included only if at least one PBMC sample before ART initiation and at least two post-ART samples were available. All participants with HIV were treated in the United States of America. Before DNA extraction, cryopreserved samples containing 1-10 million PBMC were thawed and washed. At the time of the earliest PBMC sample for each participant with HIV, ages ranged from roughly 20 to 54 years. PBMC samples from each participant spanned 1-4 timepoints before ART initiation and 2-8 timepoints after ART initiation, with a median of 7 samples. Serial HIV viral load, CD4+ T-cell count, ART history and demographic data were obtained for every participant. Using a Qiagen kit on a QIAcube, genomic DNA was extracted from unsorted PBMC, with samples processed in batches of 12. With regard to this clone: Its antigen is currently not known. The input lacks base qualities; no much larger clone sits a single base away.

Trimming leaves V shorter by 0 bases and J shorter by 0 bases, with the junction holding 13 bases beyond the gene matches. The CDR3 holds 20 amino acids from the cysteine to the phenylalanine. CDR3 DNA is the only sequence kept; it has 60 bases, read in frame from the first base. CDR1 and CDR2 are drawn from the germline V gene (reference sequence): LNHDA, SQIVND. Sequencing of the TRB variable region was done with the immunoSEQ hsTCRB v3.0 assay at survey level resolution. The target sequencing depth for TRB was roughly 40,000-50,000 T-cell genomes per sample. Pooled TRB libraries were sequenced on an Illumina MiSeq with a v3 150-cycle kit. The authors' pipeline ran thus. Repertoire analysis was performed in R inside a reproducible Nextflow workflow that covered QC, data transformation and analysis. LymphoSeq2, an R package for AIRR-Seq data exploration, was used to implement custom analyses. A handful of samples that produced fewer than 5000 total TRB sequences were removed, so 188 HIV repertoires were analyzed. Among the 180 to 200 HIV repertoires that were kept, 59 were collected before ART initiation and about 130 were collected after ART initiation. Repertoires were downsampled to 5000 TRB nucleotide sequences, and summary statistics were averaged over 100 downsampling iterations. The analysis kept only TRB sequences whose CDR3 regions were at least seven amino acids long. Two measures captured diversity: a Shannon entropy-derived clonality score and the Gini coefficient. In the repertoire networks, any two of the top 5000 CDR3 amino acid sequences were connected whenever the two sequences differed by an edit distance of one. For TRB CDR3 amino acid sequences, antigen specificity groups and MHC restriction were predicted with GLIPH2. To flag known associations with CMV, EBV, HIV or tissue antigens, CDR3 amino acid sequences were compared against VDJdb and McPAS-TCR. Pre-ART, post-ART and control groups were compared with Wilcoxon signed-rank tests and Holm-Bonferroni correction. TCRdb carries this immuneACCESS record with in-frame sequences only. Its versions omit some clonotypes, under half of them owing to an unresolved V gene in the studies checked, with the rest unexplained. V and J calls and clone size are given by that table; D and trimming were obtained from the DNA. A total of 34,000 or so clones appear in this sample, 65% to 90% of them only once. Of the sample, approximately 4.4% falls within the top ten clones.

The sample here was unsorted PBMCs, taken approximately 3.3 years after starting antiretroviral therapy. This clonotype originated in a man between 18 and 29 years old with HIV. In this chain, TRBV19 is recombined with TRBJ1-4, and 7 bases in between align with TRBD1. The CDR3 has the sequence CASSIDLRTGFVATNEKLFF. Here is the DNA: TGTGCCAGTAGTATAGATCTTAGGACAGGATTCGTTGCAACTAATGAAAAACTGTTTTTT.